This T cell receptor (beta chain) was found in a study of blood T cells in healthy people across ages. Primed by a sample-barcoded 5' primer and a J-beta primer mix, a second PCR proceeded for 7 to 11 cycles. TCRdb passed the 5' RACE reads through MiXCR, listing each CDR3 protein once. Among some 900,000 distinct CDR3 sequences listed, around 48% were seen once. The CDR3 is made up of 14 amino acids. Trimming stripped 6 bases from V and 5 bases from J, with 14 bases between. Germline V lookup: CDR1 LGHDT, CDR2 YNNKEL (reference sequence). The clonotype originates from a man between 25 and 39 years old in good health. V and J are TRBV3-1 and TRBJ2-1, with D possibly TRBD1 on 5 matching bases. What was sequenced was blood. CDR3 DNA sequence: TGTGCCAGCAGTTCCAAAGACAGAAACAATGAGCAGTTCTTC. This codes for CASSSKDRNNEQFF.